This TCR beta chain appears in the sequencing data of a study of PD-1 blockade in classical Hodgkin lymphoma. In regard to this clone: The antigen remains undetermined.

Sequenced by immunoSEQ multiplex PCR; TCRdb stores in-frame clones only, minus some. The sample shows 10,000 to 15,000 clones, about 90% of them seen only once. Overall study results and limits: The study found that TCR diversity rose significantly by C4D1 in CD4+ but not CD8+ cells. Before treatment, TCR diversity in newly diagnosed patients was reportedly lower than in healthy donors. The diversity seen at baseline in complete responders resembled that of newly diagnosed patients.

Following autologous stem cell transplantation, relapse occurred in every patient, and exposure to brentuximab vedotin varied. The CDR3 loop spans 10 amino acids. Germline CDR1 SGHTA, CDR2 FQGNSA. V lost 10 bases to trimming and J lost 6 bases, with 9 bases between them. The sequence was obtained from a human donor with classical Hodgkin lymphoma. The rearrangement joins TRBV7-2 to TRBJ1-2; D gene unclear. This material consisted of peripheral blood mononuclear cells (PBMCs), taken at baseline. CDR3 residues: CAIITHGYTF. DNA of the CDR3: TGTGCCATCATTACCCATGGCTACACCTTC.